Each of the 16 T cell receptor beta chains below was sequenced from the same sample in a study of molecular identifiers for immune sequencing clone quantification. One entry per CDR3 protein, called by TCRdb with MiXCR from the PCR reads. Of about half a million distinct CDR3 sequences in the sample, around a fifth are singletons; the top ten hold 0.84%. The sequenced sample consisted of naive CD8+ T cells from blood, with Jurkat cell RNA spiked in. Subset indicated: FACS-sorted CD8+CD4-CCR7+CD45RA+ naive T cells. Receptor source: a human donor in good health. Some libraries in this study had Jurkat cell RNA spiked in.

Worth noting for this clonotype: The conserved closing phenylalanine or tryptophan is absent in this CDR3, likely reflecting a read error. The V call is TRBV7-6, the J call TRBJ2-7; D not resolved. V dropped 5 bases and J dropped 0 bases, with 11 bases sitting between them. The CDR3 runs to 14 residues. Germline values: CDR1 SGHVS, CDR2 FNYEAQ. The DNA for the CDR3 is TGTGCCAGCAGCAGTCCCGAGGACTCCTACGAGCAGTACTCC. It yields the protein CASSSPEDSYEQYS.

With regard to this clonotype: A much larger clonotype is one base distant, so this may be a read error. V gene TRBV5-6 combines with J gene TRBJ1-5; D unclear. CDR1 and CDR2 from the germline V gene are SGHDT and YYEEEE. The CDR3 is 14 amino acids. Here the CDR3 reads CANSPGLGYQPQHF. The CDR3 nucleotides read TGTGCCAACAGCCCTGGACTGGGGTATCAGCCCCAGCATTTT.

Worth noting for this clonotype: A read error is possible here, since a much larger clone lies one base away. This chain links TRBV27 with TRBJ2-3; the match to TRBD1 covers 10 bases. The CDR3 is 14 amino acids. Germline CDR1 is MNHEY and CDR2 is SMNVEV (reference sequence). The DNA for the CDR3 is TGTGCCAGCAGTGGACAGGGGGAAACAGATACGCAGTGTTTT. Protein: CASSGQGETDTQCF.

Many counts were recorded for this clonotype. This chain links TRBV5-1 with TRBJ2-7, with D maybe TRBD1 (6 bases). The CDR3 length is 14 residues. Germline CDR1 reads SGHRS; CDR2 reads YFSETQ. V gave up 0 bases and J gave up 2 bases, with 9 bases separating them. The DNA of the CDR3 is TGCGCCAGCAGCTTGGTGACAGGCACCTACGAGCAGTACTTC. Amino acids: CASSLVTGTYEQYF.

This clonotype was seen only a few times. Here the CDR3 DNA reads TGCAGTGCTAGAGACTGGACAGAGGGTAGCAATCAGCCCCAGCATTTT. Translation gives CSARDWTEGSNQPQHF. The chain combines TRBV20-1 with TRBJ1-5, with TRBD1 as a possible D gene (6 bases). The CDR3 totals 16 residues. Germline CDR1 is DFQATT and CDR2 is SNEGSKA (reference sequence). Trimming took off 0 bases at V and 0 bases at J, with 12 bases between the two ends.

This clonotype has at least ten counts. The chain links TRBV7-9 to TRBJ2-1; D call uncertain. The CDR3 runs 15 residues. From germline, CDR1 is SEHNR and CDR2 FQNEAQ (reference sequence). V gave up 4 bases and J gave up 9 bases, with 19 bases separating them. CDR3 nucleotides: TGTGCCAGCAGCTCCAACGATAACAGTGATCTTGAGCAGTTCTTC. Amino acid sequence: CASSSNDNSDLEQFF. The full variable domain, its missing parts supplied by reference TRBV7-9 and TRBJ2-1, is DTGVSQNPRHKITKRGQNVTFRCDPISEHNRLYWYRQTLGQGPEFLTYFQNEAQLEKSRLLSDRFSAERPKGSFSTLEIQRTEQGDSAMYLCASSSNDNSDLEQFFGPGTRLTVL.

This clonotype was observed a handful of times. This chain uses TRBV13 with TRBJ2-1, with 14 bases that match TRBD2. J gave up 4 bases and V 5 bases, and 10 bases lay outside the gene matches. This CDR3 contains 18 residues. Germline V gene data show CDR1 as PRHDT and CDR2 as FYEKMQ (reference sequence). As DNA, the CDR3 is TGTGCCAGCAGCACCCGACTAGCGGGGGGGGGGGGGTACAATGAGCAGTTCTTC. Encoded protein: CASSTRLAGGGGYNEQFF.

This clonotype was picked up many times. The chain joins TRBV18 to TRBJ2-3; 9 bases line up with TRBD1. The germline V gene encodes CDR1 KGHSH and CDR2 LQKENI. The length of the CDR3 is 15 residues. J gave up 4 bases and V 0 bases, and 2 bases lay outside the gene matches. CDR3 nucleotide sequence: TGTGCCAGCTCACCACCGGGACAGGGATCAGATACGCAGTATTTT. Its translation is CASSPPGQGSDTQYF.

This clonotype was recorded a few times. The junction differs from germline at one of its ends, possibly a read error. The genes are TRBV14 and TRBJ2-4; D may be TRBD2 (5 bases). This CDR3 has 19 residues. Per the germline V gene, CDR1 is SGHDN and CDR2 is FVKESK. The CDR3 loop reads CANSQTVRAPEASKNIQYF. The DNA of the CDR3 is TGTGCCAACAGCCAGACTGTGAGGGCCCCAGAGGCGTCCAAAAACATTCAGTACTTC.

The CDR3 DNA reads TGTGCCAGCAGCTTAGGGGTGGGGTCCCCCTGGCGAGATACGCAGTATTTT. Residues: CASSLGVGSPWRDTQYF. This chain uses TRBV7-9 with TRBJ2-3, with D unresolved. The CDR3 runs 17 residues. The V gene lost 1 base and the J gene lost 5 bases, with 19 bases spanning the gap. Looked up from germline, CDR1 is SEHNR and CDR2 is FQNEAQ (reference sequence).

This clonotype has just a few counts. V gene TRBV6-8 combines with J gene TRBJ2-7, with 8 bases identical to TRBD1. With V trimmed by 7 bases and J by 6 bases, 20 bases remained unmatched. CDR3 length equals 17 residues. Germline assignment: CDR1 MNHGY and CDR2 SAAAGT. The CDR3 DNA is TGTGCCAGCACCACACAAAGCCCCCAGCGACAGGGGTTCGAGCAGTACTTC. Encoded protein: CASTTQSPQRQGFEQYF.

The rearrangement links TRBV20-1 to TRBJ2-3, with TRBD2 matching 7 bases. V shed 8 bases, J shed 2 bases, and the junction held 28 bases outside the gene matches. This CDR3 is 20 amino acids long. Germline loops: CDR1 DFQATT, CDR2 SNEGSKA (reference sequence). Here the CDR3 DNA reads TGCAGTACACCCCGGAGGTTGGGGGGGGGGGTTCGTTCGCCCACAGATACGCAGTATTTT. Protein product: CSTPRRLGGGVRSPTDTQYF.

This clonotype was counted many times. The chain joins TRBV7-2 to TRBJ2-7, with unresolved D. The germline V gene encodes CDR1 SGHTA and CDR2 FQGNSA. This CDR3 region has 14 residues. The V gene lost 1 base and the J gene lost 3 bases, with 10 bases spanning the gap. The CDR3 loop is CASSLGEAHYEQYF. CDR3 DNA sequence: TGTGCCAGCAGCTTAGGTGAGGCCCACTACGAGCAGTACTTC.

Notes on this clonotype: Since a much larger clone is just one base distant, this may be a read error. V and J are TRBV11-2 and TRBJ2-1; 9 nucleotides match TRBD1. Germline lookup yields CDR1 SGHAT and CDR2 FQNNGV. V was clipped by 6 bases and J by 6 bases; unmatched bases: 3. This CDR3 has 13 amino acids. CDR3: CASSGQGSNEQFF. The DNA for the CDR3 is TGTGCCAGCAGTGGACAGGGGAGCAATGAGCAGTTCTTC.

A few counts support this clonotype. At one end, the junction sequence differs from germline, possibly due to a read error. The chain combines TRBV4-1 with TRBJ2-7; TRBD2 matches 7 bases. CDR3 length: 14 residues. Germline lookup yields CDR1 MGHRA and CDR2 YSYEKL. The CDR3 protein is CASSFSSGAYKQYF. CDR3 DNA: TGCGCCAGCAGCTTTTCAAGCGGGGCCTACAAGCAGTACTTC.

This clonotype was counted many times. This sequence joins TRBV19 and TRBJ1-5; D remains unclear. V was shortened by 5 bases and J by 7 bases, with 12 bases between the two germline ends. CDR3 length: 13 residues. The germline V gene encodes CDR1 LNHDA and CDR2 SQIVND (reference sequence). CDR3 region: CASSQWGGQPQHF. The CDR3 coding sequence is TGTGCCAGTAGTCAGTGGGGAGGCCAGCCCCAGCATTTT.